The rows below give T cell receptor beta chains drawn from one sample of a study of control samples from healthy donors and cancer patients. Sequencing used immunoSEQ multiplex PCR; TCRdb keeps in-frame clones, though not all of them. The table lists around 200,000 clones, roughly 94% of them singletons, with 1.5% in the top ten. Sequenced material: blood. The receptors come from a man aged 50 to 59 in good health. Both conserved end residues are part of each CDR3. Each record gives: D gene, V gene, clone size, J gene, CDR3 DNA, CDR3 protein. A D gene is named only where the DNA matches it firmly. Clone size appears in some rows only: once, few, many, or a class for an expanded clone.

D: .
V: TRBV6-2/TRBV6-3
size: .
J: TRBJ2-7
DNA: TGTGCCAGCAGTTACTTAACCGAGCAGTACTTC
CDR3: CASSYLTEQYF

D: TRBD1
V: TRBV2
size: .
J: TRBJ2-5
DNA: TGTGCCAGCATCCTAGAGGGACAGGGCCTATCGGCCCAGTACTTC
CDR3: CASILEGQGLSAQYF

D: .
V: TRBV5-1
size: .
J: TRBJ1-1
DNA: TGCGCCAGCAGCTTGGGTTATCTGAACACTGAAGCTTTCTTT
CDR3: CASSLGYLNTEAFF

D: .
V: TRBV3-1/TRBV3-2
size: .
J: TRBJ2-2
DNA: TGTGCCAGCAGCCAGAGGACCGAGACCGGGGAGCTGTTTTTT
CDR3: CASSQRTETGELFF

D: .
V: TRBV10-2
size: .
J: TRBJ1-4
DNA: TGCGCCAGCAGTGGAGGGCCAGGGGCCGCCCGGTGGGAAAAACTGTTTTTT
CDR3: CASSGGPGAARWEKLFF

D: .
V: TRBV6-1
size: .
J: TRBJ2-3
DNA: TGTGCCAGCAGTGAAGCGCAGGGGGGCCCCACAGATACGCAGTATTTT
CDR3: CASSEAQGGPTDTQYF

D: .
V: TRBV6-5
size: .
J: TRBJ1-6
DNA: TGTGCCAGCAGCCCCAATGGGGGTGATTCACCCCTCCACTTT
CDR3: CASSPNGGDSPLHF

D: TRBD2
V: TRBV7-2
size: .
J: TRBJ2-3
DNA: TGTGCCAGCAGCCAACTGGGGCGGGGGAGAGATACGCAGTATTTT
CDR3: CASSQLGRGRDTQYF

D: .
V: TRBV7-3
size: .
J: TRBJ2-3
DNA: TGTGCCAGCAGCCCACGGGGGGCAGGCACAGATACGCAGTATTTT
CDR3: CASSPRGAGTDTQYF

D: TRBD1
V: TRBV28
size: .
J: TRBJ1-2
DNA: TGTGCCAGCAGTTTATCTTCCCTGACAGGGGGTTGGGGCTATGGCTACACCTTC
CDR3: CASSLSSLTGGWGYGYTF

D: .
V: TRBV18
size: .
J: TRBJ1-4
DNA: TGTGCCAGCTCACCCTCGGGATTCGGGACAGAAAAACTGTTTTTT
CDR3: CASSPSGFGTEKLFF

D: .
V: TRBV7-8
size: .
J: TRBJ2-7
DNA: TGTGCCAGCAGCTTAGCGGACATTCTGACCTACGAGCAGTACTTC
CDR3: CASSLADILTYEQYF

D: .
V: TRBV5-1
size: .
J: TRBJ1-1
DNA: TGCGCCAGCAGCTTGGTCACAGGCCCTGAAGCTTTCTTT
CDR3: CASSLVTGPEAFF

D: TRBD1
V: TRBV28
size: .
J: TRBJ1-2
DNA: TGTGCCAGCAGTTTCCTGGACAGGGGCCGCGGGAACACCTTC
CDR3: CASSFLDRGRGNTF

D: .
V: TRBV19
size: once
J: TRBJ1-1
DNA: TGTGCCAGTAGTGGTCCCGGGACGGGGAACACTGAAGCTTTCTTT
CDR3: CASSGPGTGNTEAFF

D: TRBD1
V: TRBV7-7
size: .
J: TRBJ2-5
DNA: TGTGCCAGCAGCTTATCAGAGGGGGCTAACGGGCGAGAGACCCAGTACTTC
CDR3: CASSLSEGANGRETQYF

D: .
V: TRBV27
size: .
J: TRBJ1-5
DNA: TGTGCCAGCAGTTTCGGTAGCCCGGGAACCAATCAGCCCCAGCATTTT
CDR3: CASSFGSPGTNQPQHF

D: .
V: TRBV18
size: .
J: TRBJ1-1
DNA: TGTGCCAGCTCCCCGTACAGCTTGAACACTGAAGCTTTCTTT
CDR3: CASSPYSLNTEAFF

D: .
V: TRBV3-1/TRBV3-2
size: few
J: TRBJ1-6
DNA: TGTGCCAGCAGCCATGTACAGGGCGGGACACAATATTCACCCCTCCACTTT
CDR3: CASSHVQGGTQYSPLHF

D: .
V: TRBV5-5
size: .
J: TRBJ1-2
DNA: TGTGCCAGCAGCTTTACTAGACAGACCTATGGCTACACCTTC
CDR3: CASSFTRQTYGYTF

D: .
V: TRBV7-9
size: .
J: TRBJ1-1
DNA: TGTGCCGTCCCGCTACGGGAGAACACTGAAGCTTTCTTT
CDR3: CAVPLRENTEAFF

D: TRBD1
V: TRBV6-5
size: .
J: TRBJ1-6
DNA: TGTGCCAGCAGTCCCCGGGACAGGAATAATTCACCCCTCCACTTT
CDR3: CASSPRDRNNSPLHF

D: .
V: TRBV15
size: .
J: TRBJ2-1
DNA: TGTGCCACCAGCAGAGATCGAGGCGGCCACAATGAGCAGTTCTTC
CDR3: CATSRDRGGHNEQFF

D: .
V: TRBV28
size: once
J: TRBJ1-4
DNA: TGTGCCAGCAGTTGGGAGCAGTATGAAAAACTGTTTTTT
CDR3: CASSWEQYEKLFF

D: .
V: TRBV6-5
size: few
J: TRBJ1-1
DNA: TGTGCCAGCAATGGACTGGGTGAAGCTTTCTTT
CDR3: CASNGLGEAFF

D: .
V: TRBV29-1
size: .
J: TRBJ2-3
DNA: TGCAGCGTTGAAGGGCAGGGCTCAGATACGCAGTATTTT
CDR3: CSVEGQGSDTQYF

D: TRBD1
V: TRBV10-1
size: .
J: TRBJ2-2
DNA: TGCGCCAGCAGTGACACTGGGACAGGGACCGGGGAGCTGTTTTTT
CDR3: CASSDTGTGTGELFF

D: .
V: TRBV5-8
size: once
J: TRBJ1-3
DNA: TGTGCCAGCAGCTTCAACACCATATATTTT
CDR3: CASSFNTIYF

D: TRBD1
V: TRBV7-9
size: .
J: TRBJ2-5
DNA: TGTGCCAGCAGCACAAGGACAGGGGGCCCCCAAGAGACCCAGTACTTC
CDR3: CASSTRTGGPQETQYF

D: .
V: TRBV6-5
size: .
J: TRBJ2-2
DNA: TGTGCCAGCACCCGCGGCGCGAGGAACACCGGGGAGCTGTTTTTT
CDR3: CASTRGARNTGELFF

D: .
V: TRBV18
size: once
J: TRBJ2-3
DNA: TGTGCCAGCTCAACCCAATCCGGGGCCGCTTTCAGTCCAGATACGCAGTATTTT
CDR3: CASSTQSGAAFSPDTQYF

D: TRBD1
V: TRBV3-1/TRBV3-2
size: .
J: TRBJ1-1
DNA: TGTGCCAGCAGCCAACCGGCAGGGGGTTTCACTGAAGCTTTCTTT
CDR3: CASSQPAGGFTEAFF

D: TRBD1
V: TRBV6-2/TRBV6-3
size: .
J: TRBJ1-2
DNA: TGTGCCAGCAGTTACCCGGACAGGCTAAGTACCTATGGCTACACCTTC
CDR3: CASSYPDRLSTYGYTF

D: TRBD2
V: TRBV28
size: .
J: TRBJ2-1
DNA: TGTGCCAGCAGTAATTCCGGGACTAGGGGGTTCTTC
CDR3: CASSNSGTRGFF

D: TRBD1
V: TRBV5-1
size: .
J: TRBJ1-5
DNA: TGCGCCAGCAGCACCGGGACAGGGGGGCAGCCCCAGCATTTT
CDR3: CASSTGTGGQPQHF

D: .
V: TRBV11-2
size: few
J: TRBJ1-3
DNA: TGTGCCAGCAGCCCTAGAACCAGTAACACCATATATTTT
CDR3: CASSPRTSNTIYF

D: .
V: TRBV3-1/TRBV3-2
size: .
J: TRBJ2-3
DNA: TGTGCCAGCACTCCCCGAGCGGGTTCTAGCACAGATACGCAGTATTTT
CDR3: CASTPRAGSSTDTQYF

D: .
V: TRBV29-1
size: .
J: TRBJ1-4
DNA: TGCTGCGGGGGTGGAGGTGAAAAACTGTTTTTT
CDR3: CCGGGGEKLFF

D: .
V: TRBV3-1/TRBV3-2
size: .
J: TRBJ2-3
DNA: TGTGCCAGCAGCCAAGATATTGGGGGGAGCACAGATACGCAGTATTTT
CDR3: CASSQDIGGSTDTQYF

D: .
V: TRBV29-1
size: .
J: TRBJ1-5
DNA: TGCAGCGTTTTGTCGGGGACCAATCAGCCCCAGCATTTT
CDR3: CSVLSGTNQPQHF

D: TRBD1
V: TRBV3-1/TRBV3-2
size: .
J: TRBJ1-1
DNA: TGTGCCAGCAGCCAGAGAGGGGGCCTTGTCACTGAAGCTTTCTTT
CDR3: CASSQRGGLVTEAFF

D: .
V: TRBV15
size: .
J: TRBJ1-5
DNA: TGTGCCACCAGCAGAGGCCGGCGGACAGATAGCAATCAGCCCCAGCATTTT
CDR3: CATSRGRRTDSNQPQHF

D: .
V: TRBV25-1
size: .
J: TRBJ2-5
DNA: TGTGCCAGCAGTAGGGTTATCCAAGAGACCCAGTACTTC
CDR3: CASSRVIQETQYF

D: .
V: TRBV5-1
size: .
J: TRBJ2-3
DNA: TGCGCCAGCAGCTTGAAGGGGCCCTCCGGAGATACGCAGTATTTT
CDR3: CASSLKGPSGDTQYF

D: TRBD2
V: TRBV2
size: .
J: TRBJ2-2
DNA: TGTGCCAGCAGGGGACTAGCGGGGGGCGTCGGGGAGCTGTTTTTT
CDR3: CASRGLAGGVGELFF

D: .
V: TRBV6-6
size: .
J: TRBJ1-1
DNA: TGTGCCAGCAGTTACTCCATAGGGACTGAAGCTTTCTTT
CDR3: CASSYSIGTEAFF

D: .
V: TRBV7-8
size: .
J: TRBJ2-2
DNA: TGTGCCAGCAGCTTAGTGGGGGGTACGGGGCCCGGGGAGCTGTTTTTT
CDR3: CASSLVGGTGPGELFF

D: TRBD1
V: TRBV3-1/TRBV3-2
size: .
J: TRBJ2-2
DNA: TGTGCCAGCAGCCAAGAGCAAGGACAGGGGTACACCGGGGAGCTGTTTTTT
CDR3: CASSQEQGQGYTGELFF

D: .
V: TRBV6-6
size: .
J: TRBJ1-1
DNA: TGTGCCAGCAGTTACCGGGGAAAGGGTGAAGCTTTCTTT
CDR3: CASSYRGKGEAFF

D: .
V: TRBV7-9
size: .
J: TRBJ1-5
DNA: TGTGCCAGCAGCCCGACCGGGGTAGAAGGCCAGCCCCAGCATTTT
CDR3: CASSPTGVEGQPQHF

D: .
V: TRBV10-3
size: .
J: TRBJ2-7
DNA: TGTGCCATCAGTGAGTCGAGGCGGATCCCCATGGGACCCTACGAGCAGTACTTC
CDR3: CAISESRRIPMGPYEQYF

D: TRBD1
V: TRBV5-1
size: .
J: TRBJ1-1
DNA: TGCGCCAGCAGCACATCCCGGACAGGCACTGAAGCTTTCTTT
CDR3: CASSTSRTGTEAFF

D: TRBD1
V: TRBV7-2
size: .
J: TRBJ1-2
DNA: TGTGCCAGCAGCGCAATGGGACAGAGCTATGGCTACACCTTC
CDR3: CASSAMGQSYGYTF

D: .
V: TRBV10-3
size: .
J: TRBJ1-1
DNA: TGTGCCATCAGGCTAGGCCCGAAGAGGGAAGCTTTCTTT
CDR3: CAIRLGPKREAFF

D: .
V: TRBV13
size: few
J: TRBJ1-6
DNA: TGTGCCAGCAGCTCCGCCTATAATTCACCCCTCCACTTT
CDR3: CASSSAYNSPLHF

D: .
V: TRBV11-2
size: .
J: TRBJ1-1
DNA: TGTGCCAGCAGCTTAGGACAGTCCACTGAAGCTTTCTTT
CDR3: CASSLGQSTEAFF

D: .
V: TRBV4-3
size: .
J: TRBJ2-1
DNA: TGCGCCAGCAGCCAAGCCACTCGAGGGGGTCTGGGGATCCATGAGCAGTTCTTC
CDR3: CASSQATRGGLGIHEQFF

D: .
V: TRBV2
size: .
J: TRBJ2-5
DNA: TGTGCCAGCAGGGTAGCTGAAGAGACCCAGTACTTC
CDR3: CASRVAEETQYF

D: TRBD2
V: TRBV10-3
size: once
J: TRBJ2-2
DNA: TGTGCCATCAGGGGGACCGGGACTAGCGGCACCGGGGAGCTGTTTTTT
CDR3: CAIRGTGTSGTGELFF

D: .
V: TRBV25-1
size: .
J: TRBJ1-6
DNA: TGTGCCAGCAGTGAACAGCGTAGCTCCTATAATTCACCCCTCCACTTT
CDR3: CASSEQRSSYNSPLHF